This T cell receptor (beta chain) came from a study of blood T cell repertoires in COVID-19. Produced via immunoSEQ multiplex PCR; TCRdb's table is partial and in-frame only. In the table there are roughly 250,000 clones, around 82% of which are singletons. V lost 7 bases, J lost 1 base, and 5 bases stayed unmatched. The germline V gene encodes CDR1 LGHDT and CDR2 YNNKEL (reference sequence). The CDR3 runs 14 residues. This clone came up once. The receptor comes from a human donor with COVID-19, enrolled during active disease. The donor label of this sample is uncertain. The genes are TRBV3-1 (or the pseudogene TRBV3-2) and TRBJ1-1, with 8 positions matching TRBD1. Sample: peripheral blood. DNA for the CDR3: TGTGCCAGCACCCCAGGGGGCTCGAACACTGAAGCTTTCTTT. This sequence encodes CASTPGGSNTEAFF.